This entry lists 9 T cell receptor beta chains sequenced from one sample in a study of blood T cell repertoires in COVID-19 (dated by TCRdb to the early 2020s). The library was generated by the immunoSEQ multiplex PCR assay. This immuneACCESS table, as held by TCRdb, lists in-frame sequences with V and J called but not all clones. Of the missing ones, under half trace to an unresolved V gene in checked studies; the others have no known cause. In all, the sample holds some 49,000 clones, and 85% to 95% of those were seen once. Together, the top ten hold 0.95% to 1.1% of the sample. The source material was peripheral blood. The receptors were sampled from a man aged 60 to 75 with COVID-19, enrolled during active disease.

This chain connects TRBV28 to TRBJ1-2; D call uncertain. Trimming removed 4 bases from V and 0 bases from J, with 15 bases in between. This CDR3 contains 16 residues. CDR1 and CDR2 from the germline V gene are MDHEN and SYDVKM. The CDR3 protein is CASSSIGREANYGYTF. CDR3 nucleotide sequence: TGTGCCAGCAGTTCTATCGGACGGGAGGCTAACTATGGCTACACCTTC.

The chain recombines TRBV4-1 with TRBJ1-4; D call uncertain. Trimming stripped 4 bases from V and 5 bases from J, with 8 bases between. Germline CDR1 MGHRA, CDR2 YSYEKL. The CDR3 is 13 amino acids. CDR3: CASSRQENEKLFF. In DNA, the CDR3 is TGCGCCAGCAGCCGTCAGGAAAATGAAAAACTGTTTTTT.

This rearrangement joins TRBV5-1 to TRBJ2-5; D gene uncertain. V was cut by 0 bases and J by 0 bases, with 6 bases left in between. CDR3 size: 14 residues. Per germline, CDR1 SGHRS and CDR2 YFSETQ. CDR3 nucleotide sequence: TGCGCCAGCAGCTTGGGGGCAAACCAAGAGACCCAGTACTTC. Translating it yields CASSLGANQETQYF.

The V and J genes are TRBV5-5 and TRBJ2-1; the D gene is possibly TRBD1 (6 bases). The CDR3 loop spans 15 amino acids. CDR1 is SGHKS and CDR2 is YYEKEE in the germline V gene (reference sequence). The V end was cut by 0 bases, the J end by 9 bases, with 16 bases between. The CDR3 loop reads CASSLALSRTAEQFF. In DNA, the CDR3 is TGTGCCAGCAGCTTGGCCCTGTCACGGACAGCTGAGCAGTTCTTC.

This clone was counted once. The gene calls are TRBV28 and TRBJ1-5; weak D call: TRBD1 (6 bases). Germline V CDR1 and CDR2: MDHEN, SYDVKM. V gave up 7 bases and J gave up 7 bases, with 14 bases separating them. This CDR3 spans 13 amino acids. CDR3 sequence: CASIGGARQPQHF. CDR3 sequence (DNA): TGTGCCAGCATAGGGGGGGCGCGACAGCCCCAGCATTTT.

This chain links TRBV18 with TRBJ1-2; the D is unclear. V was pared by 1 base and J by 6 bases, with 6 bases between. Per the germline V gene, CDR1 is KGHSH and CDR2 is LQKENI. The length of the CDR3 is 12 residues. The CDR3 DNA follows: TGTGCCAGCTCACCACTAGAGGATGGCTACACCTTC. Translated: CASSPLEDGYTF.

The rearrangement uses TRBV19 and TRBJ1-3; no clear D gene. Looked up from germline, CDR1 is LNHDA and CDR2 is SQIVND (reference sequence). The length of the CDR3 is 16 residues. Trimming shortened V by 5 bases and J by 0 bases, and 14 bases separated the two germline ends. This CDR3 is CASSPHAANSGNTIYF. As DNA, the CDR3 is TGTGCCAGTAGTCCCCACGCCGCGAACTCTGGAAACACCATATATTTT.

The genes are TRBV5-1 and TRBJ1-2; D perhaps matches TRBD1 (6 bases). Per the germline V gene, CDR1 is SGHRS and CDR2 is YFSETQ. The CDR3 sequence is 18 residues long. The ends were cut back, 4 bases at V and 6 bases at J, with 28 bases in the middle. CDR3 loop: CASSPRIDATGMVDGYTF. In DNA, the CDR3 is TGCGCCAGCAGCCCCAGAATTGATGCTACAGGGATGGTAGATGGCTACACCTTC.

The chain joins TRBV3-1 (or the pseudogene TRBV3-2) to TRBJ2-2, with TRBD1 identical over 9 bases. The CDR3 runs to 15 residues. CDR1 is LGHDT and CDR2 is YNNKEL in the germline V gene (reference sequence). V shed 3 bases and J 5 bases; nucleotides not matched to a gene: 4. CDR3 in DNA: TGTGCCAGCAGCCACGGGACAGGGAGAACCGGGGAGCTGTTTTTT. As protein: CASSHGTGRTGELFF.